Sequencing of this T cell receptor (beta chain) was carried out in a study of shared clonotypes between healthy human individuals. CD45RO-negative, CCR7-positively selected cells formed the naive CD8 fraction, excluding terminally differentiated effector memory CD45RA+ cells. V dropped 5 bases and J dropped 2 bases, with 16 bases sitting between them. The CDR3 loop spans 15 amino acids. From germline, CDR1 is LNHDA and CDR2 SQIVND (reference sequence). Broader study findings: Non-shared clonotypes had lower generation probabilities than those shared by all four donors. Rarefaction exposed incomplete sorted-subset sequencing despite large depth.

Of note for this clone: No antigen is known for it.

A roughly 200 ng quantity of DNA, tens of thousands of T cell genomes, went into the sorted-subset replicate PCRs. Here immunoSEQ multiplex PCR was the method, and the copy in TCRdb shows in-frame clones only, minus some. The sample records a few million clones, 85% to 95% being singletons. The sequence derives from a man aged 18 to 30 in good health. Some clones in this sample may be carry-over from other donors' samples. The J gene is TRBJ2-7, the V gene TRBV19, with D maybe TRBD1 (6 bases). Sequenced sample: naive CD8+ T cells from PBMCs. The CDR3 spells CASSPRDTGTYEQYF. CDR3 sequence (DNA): TGTGCCAGTAGTCCCCGGGACACGGGTACCTACGAGCAGTACTTC.